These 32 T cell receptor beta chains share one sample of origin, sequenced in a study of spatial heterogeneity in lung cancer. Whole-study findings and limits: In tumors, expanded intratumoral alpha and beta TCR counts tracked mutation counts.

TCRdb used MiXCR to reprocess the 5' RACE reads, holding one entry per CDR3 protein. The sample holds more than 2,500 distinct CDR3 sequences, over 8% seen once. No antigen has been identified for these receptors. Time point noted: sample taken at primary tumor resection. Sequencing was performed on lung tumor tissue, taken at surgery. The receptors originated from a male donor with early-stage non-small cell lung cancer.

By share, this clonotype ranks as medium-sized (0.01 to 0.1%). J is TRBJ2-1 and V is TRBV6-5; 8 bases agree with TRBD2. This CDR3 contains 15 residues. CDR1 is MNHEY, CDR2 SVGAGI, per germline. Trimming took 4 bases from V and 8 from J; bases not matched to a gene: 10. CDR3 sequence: CASSSSSGRVDEQFF. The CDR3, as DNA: TGTGCCAGCAGTTCGTCTAGCGGGCGCGTCGATGAGCAGTTCTTC.

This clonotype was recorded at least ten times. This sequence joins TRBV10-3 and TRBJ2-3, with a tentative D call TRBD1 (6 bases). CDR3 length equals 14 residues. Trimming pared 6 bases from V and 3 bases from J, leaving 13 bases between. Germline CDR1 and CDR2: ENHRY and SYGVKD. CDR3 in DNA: TGTGCCATCAGGCGTGGGCAGGGGACAGATACGCAGTATTTT. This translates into CAIRRGQGTDTQYF.

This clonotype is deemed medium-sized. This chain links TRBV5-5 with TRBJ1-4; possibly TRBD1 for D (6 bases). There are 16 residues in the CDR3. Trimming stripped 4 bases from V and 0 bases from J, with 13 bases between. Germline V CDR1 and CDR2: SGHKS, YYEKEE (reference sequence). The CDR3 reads CASSTLRGATNEKLFF. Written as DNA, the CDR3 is TGTGCCAGCAGCACCCTCAGGGGAGCAACTAATGAAAAACTGTTTTTT.

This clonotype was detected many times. The CDR3 here is CASRSGTARDTQYF. The CDR3 DNA reads as TGTGCCAGCAGATCCGGGACCGCGCGGGATACGCAGTATTTT. The rearrangement links TRBV6-5 to TRBJ2-3; TRBD1 or TRBD2 may be the D gene (5 bases each). The V end lost 6 bases, the J end lost 6 bases, and 16 bases lay between the germline ends. Germline V gives CDR1 MNHEY, CDR2 SVGAGI. The CDR3 covers 14 residues.

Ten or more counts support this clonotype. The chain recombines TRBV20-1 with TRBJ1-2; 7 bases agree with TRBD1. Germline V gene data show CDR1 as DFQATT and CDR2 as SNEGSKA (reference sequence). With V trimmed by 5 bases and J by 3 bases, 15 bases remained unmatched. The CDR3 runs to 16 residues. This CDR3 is CSASGTDTLGYYGYTF. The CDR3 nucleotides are TGCAGTGCTTCCGGGACAGACACCCTCGGCTACTATGGCTACACCTTC.

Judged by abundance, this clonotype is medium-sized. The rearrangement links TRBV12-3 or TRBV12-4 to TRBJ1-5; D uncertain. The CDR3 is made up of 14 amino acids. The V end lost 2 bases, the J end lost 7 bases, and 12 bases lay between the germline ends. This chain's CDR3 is CASSLQVRLQPQHF. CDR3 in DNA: TGTGCCAGCAGTTTACAGGTGCGGTTGCAGCCCCAGCATTTT.

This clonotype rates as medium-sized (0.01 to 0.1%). The chain's CDR3 is CSAYGERGYEQYF. CDR3 bases: TGCAGTGCTTACGGGGAGCGGGGCTACGAGCAGTACTTC. The chain uses TRBV20-1 and TRBJ2-7; 7 bases are a match to TRBD2. CDR3 length: 13 residues. With 5 bases clipped from V and 3 bases from J, the junction kept 7 bases outside the gene matches. The V gene's germline CDR1 is DFQATT and CDR2 SNEGSKA (reference sequence).

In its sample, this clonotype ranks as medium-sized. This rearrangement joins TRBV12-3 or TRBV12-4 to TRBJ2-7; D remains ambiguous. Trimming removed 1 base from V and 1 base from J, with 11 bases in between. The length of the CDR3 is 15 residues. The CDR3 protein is CASSLGGSSSYEQYF. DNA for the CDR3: TGTGCCAGCAGTTTAGGAGGTAGCTCGTCCTACGAGCAGTACTTC.

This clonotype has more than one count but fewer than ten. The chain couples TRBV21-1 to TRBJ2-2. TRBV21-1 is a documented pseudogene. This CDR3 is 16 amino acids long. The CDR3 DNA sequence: TGTGCCAGCAGCAGAAAAACCGAAAGGAACACCGGGGAGCTGTTTTTT. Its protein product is CASSRKTERNTGELFF.

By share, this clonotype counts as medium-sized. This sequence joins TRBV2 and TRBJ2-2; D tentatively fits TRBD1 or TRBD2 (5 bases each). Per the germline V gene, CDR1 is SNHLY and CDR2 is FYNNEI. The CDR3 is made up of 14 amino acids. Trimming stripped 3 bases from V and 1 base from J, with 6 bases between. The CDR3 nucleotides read TGTGCCAGCAGTGAGGGACGGAACACCGGGGAGCTGTTTTTT. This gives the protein CASSEGRNTGELFF.

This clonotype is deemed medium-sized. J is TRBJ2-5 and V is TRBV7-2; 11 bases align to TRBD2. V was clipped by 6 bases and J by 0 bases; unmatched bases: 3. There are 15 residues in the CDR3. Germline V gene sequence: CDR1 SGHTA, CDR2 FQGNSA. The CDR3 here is CASRSGLADQETQYF. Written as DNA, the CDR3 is TGTGCCAGCAGGTCGGGACTAGCGGACCAAGAGACCCAGTACTTC.

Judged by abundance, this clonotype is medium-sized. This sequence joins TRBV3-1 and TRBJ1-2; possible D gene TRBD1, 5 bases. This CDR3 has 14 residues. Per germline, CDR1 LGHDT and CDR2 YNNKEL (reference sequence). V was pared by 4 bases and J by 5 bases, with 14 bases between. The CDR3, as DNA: TGTGCCAGCAGCCCCCGGTCCGAGGGGTATGGCTACACCTTC. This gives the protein CASSPRSEGYGYTF. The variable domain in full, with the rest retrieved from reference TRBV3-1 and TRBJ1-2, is DTAVSQTPKYLVTQMGNDKSIKCEQNLGHDTMYWYKQDSKKFLKIMFSYNNKELIINETVPNRFSPKSPDKAHLNLHINSLELGDSAVYFCASSPRSEGYGYTFGSGTRLTVV.

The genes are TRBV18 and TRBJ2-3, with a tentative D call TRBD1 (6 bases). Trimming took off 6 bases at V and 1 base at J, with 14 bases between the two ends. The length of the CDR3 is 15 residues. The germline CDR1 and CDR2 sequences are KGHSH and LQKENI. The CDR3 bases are TGTGCCAGCTCGTCTAGTTCAGGGGGCACAGATACGCAGTATTTT. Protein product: CASSSSSGGTDTQYF. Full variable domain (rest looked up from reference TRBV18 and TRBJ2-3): NAGVMQNPRHLVRRRGQEARLRCSPMKGHSHVYWYRQLPEEGLKFMVYLQKENIIDESGMPKERFSAEFPKEGPSILRIQQVVRGDSAAYFCASSSSSGGTDTQYFGPGTRLTVL.

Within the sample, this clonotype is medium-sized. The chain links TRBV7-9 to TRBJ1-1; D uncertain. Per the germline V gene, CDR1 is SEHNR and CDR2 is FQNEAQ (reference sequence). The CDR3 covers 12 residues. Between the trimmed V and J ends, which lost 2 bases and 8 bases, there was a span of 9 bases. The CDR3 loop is CASSLNSLEAFF. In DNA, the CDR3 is TGTGCCAGCAGCTTAAATAGCCTCGAAGCTTTCTTT.

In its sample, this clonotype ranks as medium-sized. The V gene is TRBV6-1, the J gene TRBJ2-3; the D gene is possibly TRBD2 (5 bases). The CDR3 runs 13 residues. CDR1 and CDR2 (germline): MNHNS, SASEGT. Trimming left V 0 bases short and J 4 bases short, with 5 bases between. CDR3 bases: TGTGCCAGCAGTGAAGCGAGGGCAGATACGCAGTATTTT. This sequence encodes CASSEARADTQYF.

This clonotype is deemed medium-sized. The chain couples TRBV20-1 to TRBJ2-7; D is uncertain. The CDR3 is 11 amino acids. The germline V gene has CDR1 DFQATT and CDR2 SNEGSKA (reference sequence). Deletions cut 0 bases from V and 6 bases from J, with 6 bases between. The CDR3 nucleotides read TGCAGTGCTAGAGATCAACTCGAGCAGTACTTC. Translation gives CSARDQLEQYF.

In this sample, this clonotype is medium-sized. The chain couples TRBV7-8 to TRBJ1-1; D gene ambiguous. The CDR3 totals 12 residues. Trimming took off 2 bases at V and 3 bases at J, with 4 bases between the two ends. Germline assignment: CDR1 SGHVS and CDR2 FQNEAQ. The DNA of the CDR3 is TGTGCCAGCAGCTTACCACACACTGAAGCTTTCTTT. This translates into CASSLPHTEAFF.

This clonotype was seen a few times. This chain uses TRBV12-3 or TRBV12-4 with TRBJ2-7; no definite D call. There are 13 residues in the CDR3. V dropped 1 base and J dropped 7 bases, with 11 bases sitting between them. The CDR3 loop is CASSLVRSGEQYF. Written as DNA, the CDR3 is TGTGCCAGCAGTTTAGTCCGGAGTGGGGAGCAGTACTTC.

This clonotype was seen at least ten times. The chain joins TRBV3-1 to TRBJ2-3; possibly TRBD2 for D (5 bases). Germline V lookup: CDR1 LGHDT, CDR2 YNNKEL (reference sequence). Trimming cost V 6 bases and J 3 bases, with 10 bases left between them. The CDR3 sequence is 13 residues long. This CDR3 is CASSPWRTDTQYF. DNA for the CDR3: TGTGCCAGCAGTCCCTGGAGGACAGATACGCAGTATTTT.

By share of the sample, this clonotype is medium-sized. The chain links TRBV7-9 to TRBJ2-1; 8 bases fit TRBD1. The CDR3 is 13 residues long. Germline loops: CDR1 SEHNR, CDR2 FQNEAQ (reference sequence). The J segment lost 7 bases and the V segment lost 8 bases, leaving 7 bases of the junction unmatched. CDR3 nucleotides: TGTGCCAGCTCCAGGACAGGGACGAATGAGCAGTTCTTC. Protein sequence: CASSRTGTNEQFF.

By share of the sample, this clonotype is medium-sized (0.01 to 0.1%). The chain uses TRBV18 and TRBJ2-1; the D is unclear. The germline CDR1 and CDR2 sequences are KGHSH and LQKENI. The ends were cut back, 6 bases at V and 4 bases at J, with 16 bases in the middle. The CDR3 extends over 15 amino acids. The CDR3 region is CASSPIGNLYNEQFF. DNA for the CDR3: TGTGCCAGCTCCCCGATTGGTAATCTTTACAATGAGCAGTTCTTC.

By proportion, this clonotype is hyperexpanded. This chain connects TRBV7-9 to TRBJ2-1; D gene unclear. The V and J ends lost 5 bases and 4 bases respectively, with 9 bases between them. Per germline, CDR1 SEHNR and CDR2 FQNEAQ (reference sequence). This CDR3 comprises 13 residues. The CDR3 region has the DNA TGTGCCAGCAGCCCATCAACGTACAATGAGCAGTTCTTC. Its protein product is CASSPSTYNEQFF. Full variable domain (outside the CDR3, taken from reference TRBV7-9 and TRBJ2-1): DTGVSQNPRHKITKRGQNVTFRCDPISEHNRLYWYRQTLGQGPEFLTYFQNEAQLEKSRLLSDRFSAERPKGSFSTLEIQRTEQGDSAMYLCASSPSTYNEQFFGPGTRLTVL.

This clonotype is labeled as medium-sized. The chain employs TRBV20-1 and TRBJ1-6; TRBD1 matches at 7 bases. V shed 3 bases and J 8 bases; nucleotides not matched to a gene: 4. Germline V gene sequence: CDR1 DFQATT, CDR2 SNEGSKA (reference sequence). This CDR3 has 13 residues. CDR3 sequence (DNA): TGCAGTGCTAGGGGACAGATCCATTCACCCCTCCACTTT. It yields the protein CSARGQIHSPLHF.

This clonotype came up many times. The CDR3 here is CASSEGWTSGGNTQYF. The CDR3 coding sequence is TGCGCCAGCAGCGAAGGATGGACTAGCGGGGGGAACACGCAGTATTTT. This chain links TRBV5-1 with TRBJ2-3; 14 bases align to TRBD2. Germline V lookup: CDR1 SGHRS, CDR2 YFSETQ. The V gene end was trimmed by 4 bases and the J gene end by 9 bases; junction bases not matched to a gene: 10. The CDR3 has 16 residues.

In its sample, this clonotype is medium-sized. The CDR3 loop is CASSSGQDQPQHF. The CDR3 DNA sequence: TGTGCCAGCTCGTCGGGACAGGATCAGCCCCAGCATTTT. V usage is TRBV18 and J usage is TRBJ1-5; 8 positions match TRBD1. The CDR3 has 13 residues. V shed 6 bases and J 5 bases; nucleotides not matched to a gene: 3. Germline V gene lookup returns CDR1 KGHSH and CDR2 LQKENI.

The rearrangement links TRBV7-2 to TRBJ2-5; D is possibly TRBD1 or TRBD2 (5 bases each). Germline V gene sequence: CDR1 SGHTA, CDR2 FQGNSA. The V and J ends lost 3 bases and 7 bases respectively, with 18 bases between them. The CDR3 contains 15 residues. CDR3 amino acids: CASSFTGALQGTQYF. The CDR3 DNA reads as TGTGCCAGCAGCTTTACCGGGGCTTTGCAGGGGACCCAGTACTTC.

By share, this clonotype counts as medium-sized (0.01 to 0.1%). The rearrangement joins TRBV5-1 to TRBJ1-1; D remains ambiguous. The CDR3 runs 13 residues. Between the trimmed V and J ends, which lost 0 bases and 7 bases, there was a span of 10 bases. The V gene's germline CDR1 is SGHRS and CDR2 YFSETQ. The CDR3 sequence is CASSLALGIEAFF. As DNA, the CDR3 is TGCGCCAGCAGCTTGGCCTTAGGGATTGAAGCTTTCTTT.

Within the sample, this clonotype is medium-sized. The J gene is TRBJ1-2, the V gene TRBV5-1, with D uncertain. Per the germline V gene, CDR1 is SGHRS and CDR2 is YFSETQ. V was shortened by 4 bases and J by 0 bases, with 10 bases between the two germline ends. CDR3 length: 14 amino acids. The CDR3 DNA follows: TGCGCCAGCAGCCCCCGTCCCCCTAACTATGGCTACACCTTC. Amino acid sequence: CASSPRPPNYGYTF.

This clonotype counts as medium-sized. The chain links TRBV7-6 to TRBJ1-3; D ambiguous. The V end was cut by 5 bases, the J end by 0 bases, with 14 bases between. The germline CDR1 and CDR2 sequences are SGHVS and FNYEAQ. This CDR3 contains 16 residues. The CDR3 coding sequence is TGTGCCAGCAGCCCCCGGAGTGGAACCTCTGGAAACACCATATATTTT. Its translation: CASSPRSGTSGNTIYF.

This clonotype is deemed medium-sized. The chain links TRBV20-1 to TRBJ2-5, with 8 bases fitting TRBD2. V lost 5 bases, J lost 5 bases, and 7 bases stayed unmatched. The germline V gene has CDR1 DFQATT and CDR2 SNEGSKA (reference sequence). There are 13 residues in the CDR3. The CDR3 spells CSAASGRSETQYF. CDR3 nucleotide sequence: TGCAGTGCTGCGAGCGGGAGAAGTGAGACCCAGTACTTC.

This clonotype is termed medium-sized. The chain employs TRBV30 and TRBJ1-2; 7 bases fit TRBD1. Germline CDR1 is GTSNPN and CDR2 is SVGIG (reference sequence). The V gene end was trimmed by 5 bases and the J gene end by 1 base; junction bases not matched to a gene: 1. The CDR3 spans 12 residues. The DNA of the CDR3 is TGTGCCTGGGACAGGGTTAACTATGGCTACACCTTC. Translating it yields CAWDRVNYGYTF.

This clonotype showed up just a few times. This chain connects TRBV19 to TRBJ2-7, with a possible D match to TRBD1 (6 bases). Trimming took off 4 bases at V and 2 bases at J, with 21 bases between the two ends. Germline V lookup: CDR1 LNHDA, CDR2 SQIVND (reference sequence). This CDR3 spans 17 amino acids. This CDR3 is CASSKKYRDIGPYEQYF. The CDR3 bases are TGTGCCAGTAGTAAAAAATACCGGGACATCGGGCCCTACGAGCAGTACTTC.